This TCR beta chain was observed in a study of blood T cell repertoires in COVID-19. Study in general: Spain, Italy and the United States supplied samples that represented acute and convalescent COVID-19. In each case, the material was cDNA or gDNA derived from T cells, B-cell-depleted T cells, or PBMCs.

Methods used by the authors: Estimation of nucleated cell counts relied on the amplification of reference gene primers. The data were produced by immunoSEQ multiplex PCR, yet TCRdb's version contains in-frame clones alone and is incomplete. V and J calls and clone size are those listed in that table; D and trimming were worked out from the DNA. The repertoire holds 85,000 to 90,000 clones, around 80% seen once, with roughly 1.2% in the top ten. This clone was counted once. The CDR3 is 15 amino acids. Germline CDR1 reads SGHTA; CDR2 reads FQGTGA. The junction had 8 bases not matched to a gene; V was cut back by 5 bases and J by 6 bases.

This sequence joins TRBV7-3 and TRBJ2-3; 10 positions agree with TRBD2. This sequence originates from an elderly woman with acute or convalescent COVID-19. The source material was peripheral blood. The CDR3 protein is CASSPQRGGFDTQYF. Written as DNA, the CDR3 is TGTGCCAGCAGCCCCCAGCGGGGGGGCTTCGATACGCAGTATTTT.